The clone carrying this TCR beta chain appeared a single time. The data were obtained in a study of T cell changes during pregnancy in multiple sclerosis. Clones were sequenced by immunoSEQ multiplex PCR, and TCRdb holds only the in-frame ones, with some missing. This sample has about 58,000 clones, with 93% found just once. The length of the CDR3 is 16 residues. V lost 5 bases to trimming and J lost 3 bases; unmatched junction nucleotides: 11. The V gene's germline CDR1 is KGHSH and CDR2 LQKENI. The origin of this receptor is a female donor with multiple sclerosis, enrolled in a pregnancy study. The sequencing used CD8+ T cells from peripheral blood mononuclear cells, collected in the second trimester of pregnancy. The chain carries TRBV18 and TRBJ2-7; 9 bases are a match to TRBD2. CDR3 sequence reads: CASSTEAPAGGYEQYF. The CDR3 DNA reads TGTGCCAGCTCAACAGAGGCCCCAGCGGGAGGCTACGAGCAGTACTTC.